This T cell receptor beta chain was sequenced in a study of T cell changes during pregnancy in multiple sclerosis. Assay: immunoSEQ multiplex PCR; the TCRdb copy retains only in-frame clones and omits some. The table records tens of thousands of clones, roughly 86% of them present only once. CDR3 length: 14 amino acids. CDR1 MNHNY and CDR2 SVGAGI come from the germline V gene (reference sequence). V lost 4 bases and J 3 bases, leaving 10 bases between the germline ends. The chain carries TRBV6-6 and TRBJ1-3, with D perhaps matching TRBD1 (5 bases). The source was CD8+ T cells from peripheral blood mononuclear cells, collected in the first trimester of pregnancy. The clonotype originates from a female donor in good health, enrolled as a control in a pregnancy study. The CDR3 protein is CASSFRVYGNTIYF. The CDR3 DNA reads as TGTGCCAGCAGTTTCAGGGTTTATGGAAACACCATATATTTT.